The 26 T cell receptor beta chains presented below share a single source sample, sequenced in a study of blood T cell repertoires in COVID-19. Measured with immunoSEQ multiplex PCR; TCRdb has only the in-frame clones, and not every one. The repertoire holds some 200,000 clones, with 75% to 85% as singletons. Sequenced material: PBMCs or T cells enriched from blood (not recorded which). The source is a middle-aged man who had recovered from COVID-19.

The V gene is TRBV28, the J gene TRBJ1-1; D call uncertain. The ends were cut back, 3 bases at V and 13 bases at J, with 18 bases in the middle. The CDR3 spans 13 residues. In germline, CDR1 is MDHEN, CDR2 SYDVKM. CDR3 bases: TGTGCCAGCAGTTTCGCCGGGGAGATGAACTATTTCTTT. The encoded protein is CASSFAGEMNYFF.

The chain employs TRBV4-3 and TRBJ1-4; TRBD1 matches at 7 bases. This CDR3 is built from 16 residues. V lost 4 bases, J lost 6 bases, and 11 bases stayed unmatched. Germline V lookup: CDR1 LGHNA, CDR2 YSLEER. DNA of the CDR3: TGCGCCAGCAGCCGGGGGGACAGTCCAAGGGATGAAAAACTGTTTTTT. This gives the protein CASSRGDSPRDEKLFF.

The rearrangement links TRBV30 to TRBJ1-5; no definite D call. V lost 0 bases and J lost 3, with 12 bases in between. Per germline, CDR1 GTSNPN and CDR2 SVGIG (reference sequence). This CDR3 has 15 residues. CDR3 bases: TGTGCCTGGAGTGTCGGAGCAGCATACAATCAGCCCCAGCATTTT. It encodes CAWSVGAAYNQPQHF.

J is TRBJ2-7 and V is TRBV6-2 or TRBV6-3; 9 bases align to TRBD1. Trimming removed 0 bases from V and 5 bases from J; junction bases left unmatched: 8. Germline loops: CDR1 MNHEY, CDR2 SVGEGT. The CDR3 extends over 16 amino acids. The CDR3 reads CASSYSMGTGYNEQYF. Written as DNA, the CDR3 is TGTGCCAGCAGTTACTCGATGGGGACAGGGTACAACGAGCAGTACTTC.

The chain combines TRBV10-2 with TRBJ1-1; tentative D call: TRBD1 (6 bases). Per germline, CDR1 WSHSY and CDR2 SAAADI. This CDR3 region has 14 residues. V lost 1 base, J lost 1 base, and 7 bases lay in between. CDR3 bases: TGCGCCAGCAGTGAGTTACAGGGGAACACTGAAGCTTTCTTT. Its translation is CASSELQGNTEAFF.

The chain combines TRBV28 with TRBJ2-7; D possibly corresponds to TRBD2 (6 bases). The CDR3 runs 13 residues. Germline CDR1 and CDR2: MDHEN and SYDVKM. Trimming left V 4 bases short and J 5 bases short, with 12 bases between. In nucleotides, the CDR3 is TGTGCCAGCAGTTACGGGGGACTTAACGAGCAGTACTTC. It yields the protein CASSYGGLNEQYF.

The chain carries TRBV7-2 and TRBJ1-1; TRBD1 aligns across 7 bases. Germline CDR1 reads SGHTA; CDR2 reads FQGNSA. V lost 5 bases, J lost 0 bases, and 6 bases stayed unmatched. This CDR3 comprises 15 residues. As DNA, the CDR3 is TGTGCCAGCAGCCGCCGACAGGGCATGAACACTGAAGCTTTCTTT. It specifies CASSRRQGMNTEAFF. Together with reference TRBV7-2 and TRBJ1-1, the CDR3 gives the full variable domain: GAGVSQSPSNKVTEKGKDVELRCDPISGHTALYWYRQSLGQGLEFLIYFQGNSAPDKSGLPSDRFSAERTGGSVSTLTIQRTQQEDSAVYLCASSRRQGMNTEAFFGQGTRLTVV.

In its sample, this clone was seen a few times. The chain employs TRBV6-2 or TRBV6-3 and TRBJ2-1; a weak D match, TRBD1 (6 bases). The germline gives CDR1 MNHEY, CDR2 SVGEGT. The V gene lost 6 bases and the J gene lost 10 bases, with 10 bases spanning the gap. This CDR3 has 11 residues. The CDR3: CASSRTAEQFF. The DNA for the CDR3 is TGTGCCAGCAGCCGGACAGCAGAGCAGTTCTTC.

This clone was seen more than once but under ten times. The V call is TRBV18, the J call TRBJ1-2, with D maybe TRBD1 (6 bases). From germline, CDR1 is KGHSH and CDR2 LQKENI. This CDR3 contains 12 residues. V lost 3 bases, J lost 8 bases, and 10 bases lay in between. The CDR3 DNA is TGTGCCAGCTCACCCAGGGGATACGGCTACACCTTC. It codes for CASSPRGYGYTF.

The chain joins TRBV3-1 (or the pseudogene TRBV3-2) to TRBJ2-3, with 7 bases aligning to TRBD1. Germline trimming cut 2 bases from V and 8 bases from J; bases unmatched to any gene: 10. The CDR3 contains 15 residues. CDR1 is LGHDT, CDR2 YNNKEL, per germline (reference sequence). The CDR3 nucleotides read TGTGCCAGCAGCCAATCGACAGGGATGGCCGGTACGCAGTATTTT. Protein product: CASSQSTGMAGTQYF.

The V gene is TRBV6-2 or TRBV6-3, the J gene TRBJ2-1; 7 nucleotides align to TRBD1. Germline lookup yields CDR1 MNHEY and CDR2 SVGEGT. V lost 4 bases to trimming and J lost 3 bases; unmatched junction nucleotides: 9. The CDR3 runs 16 residues. CDR3 DNA sequence: TGTGCCAGCAGTTCTCACGGGACAGTAGACTACAATGAGCAGTTCTTC. It is translated as CASSSHGTVDYNEQFF.

The chain is built from TRBV13 and TRBJ1-2; possible D gene TRBD1, 6 bases. CDR3 length equals 15 residues. The V end lost 5 bases, the J end lost 8 bases, and 21 bases lay between the germline ends. Germline CDR1 reads PRHDT; CDR2 reads FYEKMQ (reference sequence). In nucleotides, the CDR3 is TGTGCCAGCAGCCAAAAGACCAGGGGACATCGGGGCTACACCTTC. Protein product: CASSQKTRGHRGYTF.

CDR3 DNA: TGCGCCAGCAGCCAAGATTCGGCAGGGACGAACACCGGGGAGCTGTTTTTT. The encoded protein is CASSQDSAGTNTGELFF. V usage is TRBV4-3 and J usage is TRBJ2-2, with D possibly TRBD1 on 5 matching bases. Germline V gives CDR1 LGHNA, CDR2 YSLEER. V lost 0 bases, J lost 0 bases, and 11 bases lay in between. The length of the CDR3 is 17 residues.

This chain uses TRBV5-1 with TRBJ1-5, with 8 bases identical to TRBD1. The J segment lost 11 bases and the V segment lost 2 bases, leaving 9 bases of the junction unmatched. Germline CDR1 reads SGHRS; CDR2 reads YFSETQ. This CDR3 has 14 residues. DNA of the CDR3: TGCGCCAGCAGCTTAGGACAGGGTGGAACGGCCCAGCATTTT. This sequence encodes CASSLGQGGTAQHF.

The chain employs TRBV5-1 and TRBJ1-3; 8 nucleotides line up with TRBD1. V lost 0 bases and J lost 3; bases outside the gene matches: 8. Looked up from germline, CDR1 is SGHRS and CDR2 is YFSETQ. There are 17 residues in the CDR3. CDR3 sequence (DNA): TGCGCCAGCAGCTTGGCGGAGACAGGGGCCTATGGAAACACCATATATTTT. Protein sequence: CASSLAETGAYGNTIYF.

This clone came up a few times. Other DNA sequences in this sample translate to the same CDR3. The chain carries TRBV7-9 and TRBJ2-3; D is perhaps TRBD2 (6 bases). The length of the CDR3 is 14 residues. CDR1 is SEHNR, CDR2 FQNEAQ, per germline (reference sequence). Trimming took 3 bases from V and 0 from J, leaving 7 bases between them. The CDR3 DNA follows: TGTGCCAGCAGCTTTAGCGGTAGCACAGATACGCAGTATTTT. This codes for CASSFSGSTDTQYF.

This sequence joins TRBV11-2 and TRBJ1-2, with a tentative D call TRBD1 (6 bases). Per the germline V gene, CDR1 is SGHAT and CDR2 is FQNNGV. The CDR3 runs to 15 residues. V lost 0 bases to trimming and J lost 5 bases, with 13 bases between them. CDR3 bases: TGTGCCAGCAGCTTAGATGTTAACAGGGAATATGGCTACACCTTC. This codes for CASSLDVNREYGYTF.

The genes are TRBV25-1 and TRBJ2-1; no clear D gene. The CDR3 is 13 residues long. V gave up 4 bases and J gave up 6 bases, with 10 bases separating them. Germline V gives CDR1 MGHDK, CDR2 SYGVNS. CDR3 residues: CASSALVFNEQFF. The CDR3 nucleotides are TGTGCCAGCAGTGCCCTAGTGTTCAATGAGCAGTTCTTC.

CDR3 bases: TGTGCCAGCAGTTGGCCTAGCGGGGGGTTCCAAGAGACCCAGTACTTC. Translating gives CASSWPSGGFQETQYF. The rearrangement uses TRBV6-2 or TRBV6-3 and TRBJ2-5; TRBD2 matches at 11 bases. CDR3 length: 16 amino acids. Germline CDR1 and CDR2: MNHEY and SVGEGT. With V trimmed by 4 bases and J by 1 base, 5 bases remained unmatched.

This clone appeared once. This chain connects TRBV9 to TRBJ2-2; D is unclear. With 2 bases removed from V and 5 bases from J, the gap between germline ends came to 4 bases. The CDR3 covers 12 residues. The germline V gene has CDR1 SGDLS and CDR2 YYNGEE. CDR3 in DNA: TGTGCCAGCAGCGTGCGGACCGGGGAGCTGTTTTTT. Translated, it gives CASSVRTGELFF. The complete variable domain, with remaining parts taken from reference TRBV9 and TRBJ2-2, reads DSGVTQTPKHLITATGQRVTLRCSPRSGDLSVYWYQQSLDQGLQFLIQYYNGEERAKGNILERFSAQQFPDLHSELNLSSLELGDSALYFCASSVRTGELFFGEGSRLTVL.

This chain connects TRBV5-1 to TRBJ2-1; 13 bases align to TRBD2. The V and J ends lost 1 base and 8 bases, in that order; junction bases with no gene match: 3. Per the germline V gene, CDR1 is SGHRS and CDR2 is YFSETQ. The CDR3 is made up of 15 amino acids. For the CDR3, the DNA is TGCGCCAGCAGCTTGACTAGCGGGAGGGTTGATGAGCAGTTCTTC. This codes for CASSLTSGRVDEQFF.

The rearrangement joins TRBV28 to TRBJ1-5; a weak D match, TRBD1 (6 bases). Trimming took off 3 bases at V and 7 bases at J, with 19 bases between the two ends. The germline CDR1 and CDR2 sequences are MDHEN and SYDVKM. The CDR3 is 16 residues long. The CDR3 protein is CASSFYGTIEGQPQHF. DNA of the CDR3: TGTGCCAGCAGTTTCTACGGGACAATCGAGGGGCAGCCCCAGCATTTT. The variable domain in full, completed from reference TRBV28 and TRBJ1-5, reads DVKVTQSSRYLVKRTGEKVFLECVQDMDHENMFWYRQDPGLGLRLIYFSYDVKMKEKGDIPEGYSVSREKKERFSLILESASTNQTSMYLCASSFYGTIEGQPQHFGDGTRLSIL.

The rearrangement uses TRBV7-9 and TRBJ2-2, with 10 bases lining up with TRBD1. The CDR3 is 15 residues long. Per germline, CDR1 SEHNR and CDR2 FQNEAQ (reference sequence). J gave up 5 bases and V 5 bases, and 5 bases lay outside the gene matches. The CDR3 is CASSPGQGSTGELFF. The CDR3 region has the DNA TGTGCCAGCAGCCCGGGACAGGGGAGTACCGGGGAGCTGTTTTTT. Filled out from reference TRBV7-9 and TRBJ2-2, the complete variable domain reads DTGVSQNPRHKITKRGQNVTFRCDPISEHNRLYWYRQTLGQGPEFLTYFQNEAQLEKSRLLSDRFSAERPKGSFSTLEIQRTEQGDSAMYLCASSPGQGSTGELFFGEGSRLTVL.

This CDR3 is CASTGYGYTF. CDR3 in DNA: TGTGCCAGCACCGGGTATGGCTACACCTTC. The chain joins TRBV2 to TRBJ1-2; D remains ambiguous. The ends were cut back, 7 bases at V and 5 bases at J, with 5 bases in the middle. CDR3 size: 10 residues. Germline V gene lookup returns CDR1 SNHLY and CDR2 FYNNEI.

The rearrangement links TRBV6-5 to TRBJ2-1; 7 bases align to TRBD1. Per germline, CDR1 MNHEY and CDR2 SVGAGI. Trimming took 6 bases from V and 4 from J; bases not matched to a gene: 9. The CDR3 runs 15 residues. The CDR3 DNA reads as TGTGCCAGCAGGCACGATCCGGGACAGTACAATGAGCAGTTCTTC. This codes for CASRHDPGQYNEQFF.

This clone was counted once. The rearrangement uses TRBV28 and TRBJ2-3; no firm D call. Germline V lookup: CDR1 MDHEN, CDR2 SYDVKM. This CDR3 spans 12 amino acids. V was pared by 7 bases and J by 0 bases, with 5 bases between. CDR3 amino acids: CASTKSTDTQYF. DNA for the CDR3: TGTGCCAGCACAAAAAGCACAGATACGCAGTATTTT.